This T cell receptor (beta chain) was captured by sequencing in a study of graft-versus-host responses after intestinal transplantation. CFSE-labeled responder cells (around 200,000) were plated with around 200,000 irradiated, violet-dye-labeled stimulator cells. TCRdb's table, derived via immunoSEQ multiplex PCR, lists solely in-frame clones and lacks some. The table includes 8,000 to 13,000 clones, roughly a third detected once. The sequence was obtained from a human patient who received an intestinal transplant. The sample consisted of alloreactive CD8+ T cells from a mixed lymphocyte reaction culture, taken before intestinal transplant. As for subset: CFSE-low proliferating T cells sorted from approximately 6-day pre-transplant mixed lymphocyte reaction (GvH or HvG direction).

The DNA for the CDR3 is TGTGCCACCACCGCACCCGTGCAGGGGGAAGATACGCAGTATTTT. Amino acid sequence: CATTAPVQGEDTQYF. J is TRBJ2-3 and V is TRBV6-1; 7 bases are shared with TRBD1. V was clipped by 10 bases and J by 5 bases; unmatched bases: 15. Germline V gene data show CDR1 as MNHNS and CDR2 as SASEGT. CDR3 length: 15 residues.